This T cell receptor (beta chain) was captured in a study of T cell repertoires in cytomegalovirus infection. Across the whole study: Shared public TCR beta signatures pointed to both CMV infection and a matching HLA type.

This clonotype was seen more than once but under ten times. Its antigen is unidentified. Study-level findings and limits: Cumulative public TCR beta family frequency identified carriers of CMV plus the relevant HLA.

The germline V gene encodes CDR1 SEHNR and CDR2 FQNEAQ (reference sequence). This CDR3 contains 15 residues. V was trimmed by 10 bases and J by 6 bases, leaving 23 bases between them. MiXCR was run by TCRdb on the reads, yielding one entry per CDR3 protein. The table shows 600,000 to 700,000 distinct CDR3 sequences, with around a third occurring only once. Material: cultured PBMCs, obtained from culture after CMV antigen stimulation. V usage is TRBV7-9 and J usage is TRBJ2-3, with D tentatively TRBD2 (6 bases). This clonotype was sampled from a human donor in good health (CMV status not recorded). Some clones in this sample may be carry-over from other donors' samples. CDR3 DNA sequence: TGTGCCACCGCGCCTCCCACTAGCTATGAGGATACGCAGTATTTT. Its translation is CATAPPTSYEDTQYF.